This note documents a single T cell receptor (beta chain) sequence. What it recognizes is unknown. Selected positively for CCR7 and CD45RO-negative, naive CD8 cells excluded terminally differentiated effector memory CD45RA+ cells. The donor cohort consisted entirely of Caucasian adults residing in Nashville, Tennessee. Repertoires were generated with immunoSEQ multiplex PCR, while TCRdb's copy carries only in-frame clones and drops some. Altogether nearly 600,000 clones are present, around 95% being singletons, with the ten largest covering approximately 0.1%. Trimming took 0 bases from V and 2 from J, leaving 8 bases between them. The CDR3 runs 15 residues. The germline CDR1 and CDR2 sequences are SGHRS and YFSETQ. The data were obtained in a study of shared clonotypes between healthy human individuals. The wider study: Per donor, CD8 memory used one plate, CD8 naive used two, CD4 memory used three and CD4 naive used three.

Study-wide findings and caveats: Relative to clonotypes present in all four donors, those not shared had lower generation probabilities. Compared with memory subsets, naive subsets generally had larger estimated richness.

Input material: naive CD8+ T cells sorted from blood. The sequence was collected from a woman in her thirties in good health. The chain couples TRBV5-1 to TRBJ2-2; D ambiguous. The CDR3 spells CASSLAILNTGELFF. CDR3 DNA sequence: TGCGCCAGCAGCTTGGCCATACTCAACACCGGGGAGCTGTTTTTT.